This TCR beta chain was profiled in a study of T cells after yellow fever vaccination. On the study more broadly: When fractions had low cell numbers, they were prepared with SMART-Seq v4 Ultra Low Input.

This clonotype was picked up a small number of times. What it binds is unknown. Researchers made TCR cDNA using 5'RACE template switching, and this step added a universal primer site and UMIs. TCRdb re-called the 5' RACE reads through MiXCR, storing one row per CDR3 protein. Of 450,000 to 600,000 distinct CDR3 sequences detected, about a sixth appear once; the ten largest clones hold 15% to 20%. Study-wide points: Post-booster repertoires contained most primary-vaccination clones again (approximately 97% CD4, around 89% CD8).

The V and J ends lost 1 base and 7 bases respectively, with 13 bases between them. Per the germline V gene, CDR1 is LGHDT and CDR2 is YNNKEL (reference sequence). This CDR3 is 14 amino acids long. This specimen was PBMCs, taken 5 days after the first yellow fever vaccination. This chain links TRBV3-1 with TRBJ1-2; D is perhaps TRBD1 (5 bases). The sequence came from a man aged 18 to 35 who received the YFV17D yellow fever vaccine. CDR3 sequence: CASSQGGVAGGYTF. CDR3 sequence (DNA): TGTGCCAGCAGCCAAGGAGGGGTAGCCGGTGGCTACACCTTC.